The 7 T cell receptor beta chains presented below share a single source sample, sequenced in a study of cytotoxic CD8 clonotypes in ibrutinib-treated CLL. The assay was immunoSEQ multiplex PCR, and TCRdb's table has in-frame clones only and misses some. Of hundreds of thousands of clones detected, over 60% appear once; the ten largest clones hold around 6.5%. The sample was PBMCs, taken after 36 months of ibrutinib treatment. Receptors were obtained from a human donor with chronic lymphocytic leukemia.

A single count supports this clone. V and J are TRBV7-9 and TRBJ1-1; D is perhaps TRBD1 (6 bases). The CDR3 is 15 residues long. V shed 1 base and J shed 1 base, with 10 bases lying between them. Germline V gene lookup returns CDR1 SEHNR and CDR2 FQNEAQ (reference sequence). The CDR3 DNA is TGTGCCAGCAGCTTAGTGACACAGGGGAACACTGAAGCTTTCTTT. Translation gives CASSLVTQGNTEAFF.

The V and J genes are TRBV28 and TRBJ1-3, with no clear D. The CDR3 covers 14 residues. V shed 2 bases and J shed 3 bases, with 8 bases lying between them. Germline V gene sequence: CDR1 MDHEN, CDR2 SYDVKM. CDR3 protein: CASSLEGGGNTIYF. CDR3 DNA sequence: TGTGCCAGCAGTTTAGAGGGAGGTGGAAACACCATATATTTT.

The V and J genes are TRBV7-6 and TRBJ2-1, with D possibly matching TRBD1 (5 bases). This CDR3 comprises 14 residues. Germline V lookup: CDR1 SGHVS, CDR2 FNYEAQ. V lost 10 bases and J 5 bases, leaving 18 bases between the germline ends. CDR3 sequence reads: CATTWAKGHNEQFF. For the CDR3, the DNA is TGTGCCACCACGTGGGCTAAGGGGCACAATGAGCAGTTCTTC.

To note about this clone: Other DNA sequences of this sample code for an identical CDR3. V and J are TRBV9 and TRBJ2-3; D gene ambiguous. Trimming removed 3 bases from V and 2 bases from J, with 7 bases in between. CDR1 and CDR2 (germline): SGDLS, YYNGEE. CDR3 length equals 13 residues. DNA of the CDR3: TGTGCCAGCAGCGCCCGAGTCACAGATACGCAGTATTTT. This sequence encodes CASSARVTDTQYF.

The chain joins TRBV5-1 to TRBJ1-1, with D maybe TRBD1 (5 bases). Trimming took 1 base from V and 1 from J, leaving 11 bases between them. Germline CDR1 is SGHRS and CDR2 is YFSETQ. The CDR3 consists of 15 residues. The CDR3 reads CASSLFAGTNTEAFF. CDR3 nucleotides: TGCGCCAGCAGCTTGTTCGCAGGGACGAACACTGAAGCTTTCTTT.

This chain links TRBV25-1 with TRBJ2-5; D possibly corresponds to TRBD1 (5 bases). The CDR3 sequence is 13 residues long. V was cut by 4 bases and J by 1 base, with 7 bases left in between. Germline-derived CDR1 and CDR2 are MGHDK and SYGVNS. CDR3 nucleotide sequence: TGTGCCAGCAGTGTCCAGGGCCAAGAGACCCAGTACTTC. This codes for CASSVQGQETQYF.

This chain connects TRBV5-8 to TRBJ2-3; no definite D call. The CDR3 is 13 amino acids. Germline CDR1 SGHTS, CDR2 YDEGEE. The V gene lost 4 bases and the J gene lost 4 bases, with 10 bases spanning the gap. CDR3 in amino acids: CASSPWAADTQYF. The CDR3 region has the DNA TGTGCCAGCAGCCCTTGGGCGGCAGATACGCAGTATTTT. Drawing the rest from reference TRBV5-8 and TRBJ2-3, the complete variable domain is EAGVTQSPTHLIKTRGQQATLRCSPISGHTSVYWYQQALGLGLQFLLWYDEGEERNRGNFPPRFSGRQFPNYSSELNVNALELEDSALYLCASSPWAADTQYFGPGTRLTVL.